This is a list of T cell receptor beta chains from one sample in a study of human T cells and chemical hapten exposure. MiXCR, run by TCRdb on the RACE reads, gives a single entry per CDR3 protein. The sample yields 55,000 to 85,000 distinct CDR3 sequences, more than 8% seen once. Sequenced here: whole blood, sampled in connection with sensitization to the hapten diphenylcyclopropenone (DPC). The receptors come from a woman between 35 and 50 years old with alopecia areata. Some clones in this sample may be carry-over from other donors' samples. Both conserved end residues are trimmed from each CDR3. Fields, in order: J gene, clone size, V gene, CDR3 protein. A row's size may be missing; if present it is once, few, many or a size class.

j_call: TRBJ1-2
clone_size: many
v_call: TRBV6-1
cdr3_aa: ASRKQGIDGYT

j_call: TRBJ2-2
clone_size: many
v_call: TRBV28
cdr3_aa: ASSFRAEELF

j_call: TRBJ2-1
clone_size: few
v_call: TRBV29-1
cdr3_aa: SVDRGGNEQF

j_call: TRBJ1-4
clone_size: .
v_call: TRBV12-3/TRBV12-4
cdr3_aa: ASSSTGEKLF

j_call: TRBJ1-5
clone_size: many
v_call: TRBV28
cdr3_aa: ASSFLGSNQPQH

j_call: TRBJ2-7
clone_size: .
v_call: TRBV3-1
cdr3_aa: ASSRSAATGHQDEQY

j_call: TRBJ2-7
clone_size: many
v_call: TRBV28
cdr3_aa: AVMDGAYEQY

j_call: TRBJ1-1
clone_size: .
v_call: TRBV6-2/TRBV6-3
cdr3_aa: ASSDTTTGGAF

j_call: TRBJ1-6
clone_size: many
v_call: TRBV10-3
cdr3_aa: AIRPGQSNSPLH

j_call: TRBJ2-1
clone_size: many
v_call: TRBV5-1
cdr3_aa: ASSLLQVYNEQF

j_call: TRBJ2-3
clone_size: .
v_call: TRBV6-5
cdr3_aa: ASKAGITDAQY

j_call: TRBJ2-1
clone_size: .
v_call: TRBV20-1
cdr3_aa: SARTWAGVINEQF

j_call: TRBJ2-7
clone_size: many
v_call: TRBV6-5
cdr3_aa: ASSYLTGDPLEQY

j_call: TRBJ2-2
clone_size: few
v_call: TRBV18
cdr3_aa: ASSPPRTGGSDTGELF

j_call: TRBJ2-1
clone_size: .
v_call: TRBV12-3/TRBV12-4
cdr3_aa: ASSYGTGAYNEQF

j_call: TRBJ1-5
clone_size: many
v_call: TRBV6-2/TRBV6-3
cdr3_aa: ASRGTGNNQPQH

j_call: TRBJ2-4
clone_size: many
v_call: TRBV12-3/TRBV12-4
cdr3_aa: ASRLGPGPPY

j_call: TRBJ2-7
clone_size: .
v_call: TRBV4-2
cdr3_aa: ASSQDWGVVYEQY

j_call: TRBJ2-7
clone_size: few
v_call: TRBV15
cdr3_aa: ATSKGTSSYEQY

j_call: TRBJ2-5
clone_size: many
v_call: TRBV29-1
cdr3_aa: SVGVSSAETQY

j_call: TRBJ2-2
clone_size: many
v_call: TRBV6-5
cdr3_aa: ASSYLAGVTGELF

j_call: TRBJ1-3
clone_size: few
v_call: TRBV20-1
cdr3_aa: SARDQSDSGNTIY

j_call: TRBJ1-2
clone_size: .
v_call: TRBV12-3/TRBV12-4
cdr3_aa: ASSAQAGASYGYT

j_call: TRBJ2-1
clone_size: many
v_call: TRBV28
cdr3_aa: ASSPRDRDNEQF

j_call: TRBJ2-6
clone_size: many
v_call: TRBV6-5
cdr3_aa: ASSAGPGANVLT

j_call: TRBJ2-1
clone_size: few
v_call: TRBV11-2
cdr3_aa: ASSPRLAGIYNEQF

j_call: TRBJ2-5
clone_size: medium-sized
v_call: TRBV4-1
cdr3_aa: ASSQVGEETQY

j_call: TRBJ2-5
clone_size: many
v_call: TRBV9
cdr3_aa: ASSQQGNRETQY

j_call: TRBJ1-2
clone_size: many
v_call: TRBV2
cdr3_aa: ASRNQGALARGYT

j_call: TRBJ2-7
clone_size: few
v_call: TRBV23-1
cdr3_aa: ASSQGTTGTHEQY

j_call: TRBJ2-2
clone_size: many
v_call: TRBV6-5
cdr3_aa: ASSSGGPGELF

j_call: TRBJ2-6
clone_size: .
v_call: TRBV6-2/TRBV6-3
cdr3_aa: ASSLSVLSPSGANVLT

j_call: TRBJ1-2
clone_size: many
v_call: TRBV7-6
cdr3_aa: ASSLAGGPNYGYT

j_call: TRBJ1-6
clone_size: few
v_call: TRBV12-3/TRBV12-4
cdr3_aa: ASTTGQPNSPLH

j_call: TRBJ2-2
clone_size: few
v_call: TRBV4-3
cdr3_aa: ASSQDRQGSGELF

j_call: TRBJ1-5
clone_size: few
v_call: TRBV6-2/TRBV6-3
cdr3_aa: ASSPPGSNQPQH

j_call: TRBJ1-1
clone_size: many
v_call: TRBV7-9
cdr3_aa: ASTRAVGVNTEAF

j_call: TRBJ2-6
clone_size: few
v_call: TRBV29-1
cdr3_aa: SVPGTGTSGANVLT

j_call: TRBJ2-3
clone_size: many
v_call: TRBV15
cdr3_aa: ATSPLWGGTDTQY

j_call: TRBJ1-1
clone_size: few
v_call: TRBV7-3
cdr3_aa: ASSTPRGQGDLNTEAF

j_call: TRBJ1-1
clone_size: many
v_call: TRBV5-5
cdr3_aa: ASSLVQGRTEAF